These T cell receptor beta chains were read from a single sample in a study of blood T cells in healthy people across ages. Via MiXCR, TCRdb re-called the 5' RACE reads, giving one row per CDR3 protein. Of about 570,000 distinct CDR3 sequences in the sample, roughly a quarter were seen once. The same sample was also used in a study of T cells of mothers and their children.

Specimen: blood. The receptors here all came from a boy aged 2 to 10 in good health. CDR3s include the opening cysteine and the closing phenylalanine or tryptophan. Not all rows give a size; the values are once, few, many and, for expanded clones, a class.

j_gene: -; abundance: -; v_gene: TRBV12-3/TRBV12-4; CDR3aa: CASREGQGVDEQYF
j_gene: TRBJ2-5; abundance: few; v_gene: TRBV4-1; CDR3aa: CASSTLSGRETQYF
j_gene: TRBJ1-4; abundance: -; v_gene: TRBV25-1; CDR3aa: CASSEPGAHRDRVLEKLFF
j_gene: TRBJ2-7; abundance: few; v_gene: TRBV21-1; CDR3aa: CASNWLAGPTHHYEQYF
j_gene: -; abundance: few; v_gene: TRBV6-5; CDR3aa: CASRAGLAVYYEQYF
j_gene: TRBJ2-3; abundance: few; v_gene: TRBV5-1; CDR3aa: CASSLVFSGASDTQYF
j_gene: TRBJ2-2; abundance: few; v_gene: TRBV10-3; CDR3aa: CVISEFQGNTGELFF
j_gene: TRBJ2-5; abundance: -; v_gene: TRBV25-1; CDR3aa: CASSRQVGETQYF
j_gene: TRBJ2-5; abundance: few; v_gene: TRBV20-1; CDR3aa: CSASYPGGGETQYF
j_gene: TRBJ1-5; abundance: -; v_gene: TRBV20-1; CDR3aa: CSAQTGGSNQPQHF
j_gene: -; abundance: -; v_gene: TRBV7-8; CDR3aa: CASSLETTVYEQYF
j_gene: -; abundance: few; v_gene: TRBV7-9; CDR3aa: CASSPGQDLSGYHEQFF
j_gene: TRBJ1-4; abundance: few; v_gene: TRBV4-1; CDR3aa: CASSQDRKLFF
j_gene: TRBJ2-1; abundance: -; v_gene: TRBV29-1; CDR3aa: CSVARRREQFF
j_gene: TRBJ1-2; abundance: -; v_gene: TRBV7-9; CDR3aa: CASCPGQGVGGYTF
j_gene: TRBJ2-4; abundance: few; v_gene: TRBV25-1; CDR3aa: CASSEYGAKNIQYF
j_gene: TRBJ1-1; abundance: few; v_gene: TRBV29-1; CDR3aa: CSVGTQNTEAFF
j_gene: TRBJ1-2; abundance: few; v_gene: TRBV5-1; CDR3aa: CASSISGGLGYGYTF
j_gene: TRBJ1-2; abundance: -; v_gene: TRBV5-2; CDR3aa: CASKGQGAPRGYTF
j_gene: -; abundance: few; v_gene: TRBV2; CDR3aa: CASSSPSGIESNEQFF
j_gene: TRBJ1-5; abundance: -; v_gene: TRBV5-5; CDR3aa: CASSPWIGGNQPQHF
j_gene: TRBJ2-2; abundance: -; v_gene: TRBV10-2; CDR3aa: CASSEGLVPGELFF